The 32 T cell receptor beta chains reported below all come from one sample, sequenced in a study of cytomegalovirus exposure and HLA in healthy donors. Primers included in the PCR were 60 Vbeta and 13 Jbeta primers. The table came from immunoSEQ multiplex PCR; TCRdb's copy has only in-frame clones and leaves some out. Among about 120,000 clones listed, 55% to 75% were seen once. Sequencing input: PBMCs. These receptor sequences come from a man aged 25-45 years in good health and CMV-seropositive.

This clone was counted once. The CDR3 does not end in the conserved phenylalanine or tryptophan, so this is likely a read error. No DNA is shown, since the ends of the CDR3 on it are uncertain; the CDR3 is the one TCRdb lists. This sequence joins TRBV6-5 and TRBJ1-1. CDR1 MNHEY and CDR2 SVGAGI come from the germline V gene. The length of the CDR3 is 13 amino acids, counting both ends. Here the CDR3 reads CASSESGRVGLSL.

The chain has TRBV11-3 and TRBJ2-5, with 10 positions matching TRBD1. The germline V gene encodes CDR1 SGHNT and CDR2 YENEEA. V trimming: 5 bases; J trimming: 5 bases; junction bases outside the gene matches: 11. CDR3 length: 16 amino acids. The CDR3 sequence is CASSLRGTGVGETQYF. The CDR3 DNA is TGTGCCAGCAGCCTTAGAGGGACAGGGGTCGGGGAGACCCAGTACTTC.

The CDR3 sequence is CASSLLGTRNSPLHF. The CDR3 nucleotides read TGTGCCAGCAGTTTATTAGGGACAAGGAATTCACCCCTCCACTTT. The chain employs TRBV28 and TRBJ1-6, with D tentatively TRBD1 (6 bases). Germline CDR1 and CDR2: MDHEN and SYDVKM. V dropped 1 base and J dropped 7 bases, with 11 bases sitting between them. The CDR3 sequence is 15 residues long.

This sequence joins TRBV6-5 and TRBJ1-1, with a possible D match to TRBD1 (5 bases). The V and J ends lost 7 bases and 6 bases respectively, with 9 bases between them. The CDR3 loop spans 11 amino acids. Germline V gives CDR1 MNHEY, CDR2 SVGAGI. The CDR3 reads CASTRGAEAFF. CDR3 sequence (DNA): TGTGCCAGCACACGGGGGGCTGAAGCTTTCTTT.

The chain recombines TRBV27 with TRBJ2-3, with TRBD2 as a possible D gene (6 bases). The germline V and J ends were trimmed by 6 bases and 0 bases, with 16 bases remaining between them. CDR1 is MNHEY, CDR2 SMNVEV, per germline (reference sequence). This CDR3 has 16 amino acids. The CDR3 sequence is CASSTWREGSTDTQYF. In nucleotides, the CDR3 is TGTGCCAGCAGCACGTGGCGGGAAGGGAGCACAGATACGCAGTATTTT.

The chain employs TRBV5-4 and TRBJ2-3; 9 nucleotides agree with TRBD1. V was clipped by 4 bases and J by 7 bases; unmatched bases: 13. Germline lookup yields CDR1 SGHNT and CDR2 YYREEE (reference sequence). This CDR3 region has 16 residues. CDR3 residues: CASSRRDRVGGYTQYF. CDR3 nucleotides: TGTGCCAGCAGCCGACGGGACAGGGTGGGGGGTTATACGCAGTATTTT.

The J gene is TRBJ1-1, the V gene TRBV10-3, with TRBD1 matching 7 bases. This CDR3 spans 13 amino acids. Germline V gene sequence: CDR1 ENHRY, CDR2 SYGVKD. V shed 7 bases and J 10 bases; nucleotides not matched to a gene: 12. This CDR3 reads CAITQGGRSGAFF. CDR3 in DNA: TGTGCCATCACCCAGGGGGGACGCTCGGGAGCTTTCTTT.

The chain employs TRBV19 and TRBJ1-1, with a weak D call TRBD1 (6 bases). The V gene lost 8 bases and the J gene lost 1 base, with 17 bases spanning the gap. From germline, CDR1 is LNHDA and CDR2 SQIVND (reference sequence). The length of the CDR3 is 15 residues. The CDR3 reads CASSYGGARNTEAFF. The CDR3 coding sequence is TGTGCCAGTTCCTATGGGGGGGCTAGGAACACTGAAGCTTTCTTT.

The chain combines TRBV12-5 with TRBJ2-5; D call uncertain. Per the germline V gene, CDR1 is LGHNT and CDR2 is FRNRAP. V was pared by 2 bases and J by 3 bases, with 16 bases between. There are 16 residues in the CDR3. The CDR3 DNA follows: TGTGCTAGTGGTTTGCGTACTATCTCGGCCGAAGAGACCCAGTACTTC. The encoded protein is CASGLRTISAEETQYF.

The rearrangement links TRBV18 to TRBJ1-1, with 9 bases fitting TRBD1. The CDR3 runs to 15 residues. Germline V gene lookup returns CDR1 KGHSH and CDR2 LQKENI. The J segment lost 3 bases and the V segment lost 3 bases, leaving 5 bases of the junction unmatched. The CDR3 sequence: CASSPGYRGHTEAFF. The CDR3 nucleotides read TGTGCCAGCTCACCGGGATACAGGGGGCACACTGAAGCTTTCTTT.

This sequence joins TRBV27 and TRBJ2-7; tentative D call: TRBD1 (6 bases). The V gene lost 5 bases and the J gene lost 3 bases, with 17 bases spanning the gap. Germline CDR1 reads MNHEY; CDR2 reads SMNVEV (reference sequence). The CDR3 contains 15 residues. The CDR3 DNA follows: TGTGCCAGCAGTCCCGGCCTTACAGGGAACTACGAGCAGTACTTC. This codes for CASSPGLTGNYEQYF.

This clone was picked up a small number of times. The V and J genes are TRBV23-1 and TRBJ1-5; D remains ambiguous. TRBV23-1 carries the ORF label, with uncertain function. Trimming removed 0 bases from V and 0 bases from J, with 21 bases in between. The CDR3 covers 20 residues. The CDR3 region has the DNA TGCGCCAGCAGTCAATCGAAGTGTGGCCAACAACCAAATAGCAATCAGCCCCAGCATTTT. Protein sequence: CASSQSKCGQQPNSNQPQHF.

The chain uses TRBV6-5 and TRBJ1-2; 7 nucleotides agree with TRBD1. The CDR3 is 14 amino acids. Germline V gene data show CDR1 as MNHEY and CDR2 as SVGAGI. V was pared by 6 bases and J by 4 bases, with 8 bases of the junction left unmatched. As DNA, the CDR3 is TGTGCCAGCAGACCGGACAGGTCCAGCTATGGCTACACCTTC. Its protein product is CASRPDRSSYGYTF.

This chain joins TRBV19 and TRBJ2-2; tentative D call: TRBD1 (5 bases). Germline assignment: CDR1 LNHDA and CDR2 SQIVND (reference sequence). Deletions cut 7 bases from V and 5 bases from J, with 14 bases between. The length of the CDR3 is 14 residues. In nucleotides, the CDR3 is TGTGCCAGTACCCCTCGGGCAGGGACCGGGGAGCTGTTTTTT. This translates into CASTPRAGTGELFF.

The CDR3 sequence: CASSPDYRGYNEQFF. CDR3 in DNA: TGTGCCAGCAGCCCGGACTACAGGGGTTACAATGAGCAGTTCTTC. This chain uses TRBV14 with TRBJ2-1; D possibly corresponds to TRBD1 (7 bases). The V end was cut by 4 bases, the J end by 4 bases, with 14 bases between. The CDR3 consists of 15 residues. Germline CDR1 SGHDN, CDR2 FVKESK.

The V gene is TRBV29-1, the J gene TRBJ1-2, with a tentative D call TRBD1 (5 bases). Per the germline V gene, CDR1 is SQVTM and CDR2 is ANQGSEA. The CDR3 loop spans 13 amino acids. Trimming shortened V by 8 bases and J by 3 bases, and 16 bases separated the two germline ends. DNA for the CDR3: TGCAGCTCCGGGGGGGATCAACACTATGGCTACACCTTC. Encoded protein: CSSGGDQHYGYTF.

The chain uses TRBV15 and TRBJ1-6; D ambiguous. Trimming pared 0 bases from V and 10 bases from J, leaving 7 bases between. Germline loops: CDR1 LNHNV, CDR2 YYDKDF (reference sequence). The CDR3 extends over 13 amino acids. The CDR3 is CATSRDAVSPLHF. The CDR3 DNA reads as TGTGCCACCAGCAGAGATGCAGTCTCACCCCTCCACTTT.

The chain couples TRBV29-1 to TRBJ2-2, with 9 bases that match TRBD1. V was clipped by 7 bases and J by 1 base; unmatched bases: 4. Germline V CDR1 and CDR2: SQVTM, ANQGSEA. CDR3 length: 14 amino acids. CDR3: CSALTGGNTGELFF. The CDR3 region has the DNA TGCAGCGCCCTGACAGGGGGGAACACCGGGGAGCTGTTTTTT.

The chain joins TRBV18 to TRBJ2-3; 7 bases map to TRBD2. Losses at the gene ends were 4 bases for V and 0 bases for J; bases not matched to a gene: 4. Germline assignment: CDR1 KGHSH and CDR2 LQKENI. This CDR3 spans 15 amino acids. The CDR3 is CASSLIGGSTDTQYF. The CDR3 DNA reads as TGTGCCAGCTCACTCATCGGGGGGAGCACAGATACGCAGTATTTT.

This clone showed up just a few times. This rearrangement joins TRBV7-3 to TRBJ1-2; TRBD1 aligns across 9 bases. V was pared by 5 bases and J by 3 bases, with 13 bases of the junction left unmatched. The CDR3 has 17 residues. Per the germline V gene, CDR1 is SGHTA and CDR2 is FQGTGA. DNA of the CDR3: TGTGCCAGCAGCCCTCAAGCCGGGACAGGGAACTACTATGGCTACACCTTC. Encoded protein: CASSPQAGTGNYYGYTF.

CDR3 DNA sequence: TGTGCCTGGAGTGTACGGGGGGCCTATAATTCACCCCTCCACTTT. It translates to CAWSVRGAYNSPLHF. This chain links TRBV30 with TRBJ1-6, with D possibly being TRBD1 (5 bases). The CDR3 has 15 residues. The germline gives CDR1 GTSNPN, CDR2 SVGIG (reference sequence). V was shortened by 0 bases and J by 2 bases, with 8 bases between the two germline ends.

V is TRBV28 and J is TRBJ2-7, with 8 bases fitting TRBD1. Germline CDR1 reads MDHEN; CDR2 reads SYDVKM. V trimming: 5 bases; J trimming: 5 bases; junction bases outside the gene matches: 8. CDR3 length equals 14 residues. The CDR3 coding sequence is TGTGCCAGCAGTCCCCCTGGACAGGGCCACGAGCAGTACGTC. Encoded protein: CASSPPGQGHEQYV.

This chain joins TRBV27 and TRBJ2-7; TRBD1 agrees at 7 bases. The CDR3 has 14 residues. CDR1 and CDR2 from the germline V gene are MNHEY and SMNVEV (reference sequence). Germline trimming cut 4 bases from V and 6 bases from J; bases unmatched to any gene: 9. The CDR3: CASSSLRGSLEQYV. The CDR3, as DNA: TGTGCCAGCAGTTCCCTCAGGGGGTCGCTCGAGCAGTACGTC.

This clone has a single count. The gene calls are TRBV28 and TRBJ1-2, with 9 bases aligning to TRBD1. From germline, CDR1 is MDHEN and CDR2 SYDVKM. The ends lost 1 base at V and 1 base at J; junction bases unmatched: 13. This CDR3 region has 19 residues. In DNA, the CDR3 is TGTGCCAGCAGTTTATTAACCGGGACAGGGAAGGGAGGTAACTATGGCTACACCTTC. It translates to CASSLLTGTGKGGNYGYTF.

The rearrangement links TRBV27 to TRBJ1-1; no reliable D call. Germline CDR1 and CDR2: MNHEY and SMNVEV (reference sequence). There are 13 residues in the CDR3. The germline V and J ends were trimmed by 7 bases and 0 bases, with 9 bases remaining between them. DNA for the CDR3: TGTGCCAGCAAGATAGCCTTGAACACTGAAGCTTTCTTT. Its translation is CASKIALNTEAFF.

This chain uses TRBV10-3 with TRBJ1-2, with D possibly TRBD1 on 5 matching bases. V was cut by 4 bases and J by 8 bases, with 20 bases left in between. This CDR3 region has 15 residues. Germline CDR1 reads ENHRY; CDR2 reads SYGVKD. The CDR3 coding sequence is TGTGCCATCAGTGCGGGAGGAGGGGAATCTGAAGGCTACACCTTC. It encodes CAISAGGGESEGYTF.

This clone was recorded once. This chain joins TRBV6-1 and TRBJ1-2; 8 bases align to TRBD1. The CDR3 is 14 residues long. Germline lookup yields CDR1 MNHNS and CDR2 SASEGT. The ends lost 6 bases at V and 0 bases at J; junction bases unmatched: 3. The CDR3 here is CASRNRGSNYGYTF. Here the CDR3 DNA reads TGTGCCAGCAGGAACAGGGGGTCTAACTATGGCTACACCTTC.

J is TRBJ1-1 and V is TRBV19; 8 bases are shared with TRBD1. The length of the CDR3 is 14 residues. The ends lost 5 bases at V and 4 bases at J; junction bases unmatched: 6. Germline CDR1 is LNHDA and CDR2 is SQIVND (reference sequence). The CDR3 spells CASSPRQGSTEAFF. The CDR3 DNA follows: TGTGCCAGTAGTCCCCGACAGGGGAGCACTGAAGCTTTCTTT.

The chain is built from TRBV4-1 and TRBJ2-3, with 9 bases lining up with TRBD2. The CDR3 extends over 20 amino acids. The V gene end was trimmed by 5 bases and the J gene end by 5 bases; junction bases not matched to a gene: 23. The germline V gene has CDR1 MGHRA and CDR2 YSYEKL. CDR3 sequence (DNA): TGCGCCAGCAGCTTGACGGGGGGGGCTGGCGGGGGGGTTATTGGAGATACGCAGTATTTT. Its protein product is CASSLTGGAGGGVIGDTQYF.

The V and J genes are TRBV6-5 and TRBJ1-6; D is unclear. Trimming took 0 bases from V and 0 from J, leaving 6 bases between them. CDR3 size: 16 residues. Germline assignment: CDR1 MNHEY and CDR2 SVGAGI. Written as DNA, the CDR3 is TGTGCCAGCAGTTACTCGGGCAGCTCCTATAATTCACCCCTCCACTTT. This translates into CASSYSGSSYNSPLHF.

The chain recombines TRBV6-7 with TRBJ2-5; D unresolved. TRBV6-7 falls under the ORF class, with uncertain function. The CDR3 is 16 residues long. Trimming cost V 0 bases and J 1 base, with 12 bases left between them. CDR3 amino acids: CASSYSWRIIQETQYF. CDR3 DNA: TGTGCCAGCAGTTACTCGTGGCGGATAATCCAAGAGACCCAGTACTTC.

The V gene is TRBV29-1, the J gene TRBJ1-1; TRBD1 aligns across 9 bases. This CDR3 contains 14 residues. Trimming removed 4 bases from V and 1 base from J; junction bases left unmatched: 4. CDR1 SQVTM and CDR2 ANQGSEA come from the germline V gene. CDR3 loop: CSVGQGVSNTEAFF. As DNA, the CDR3 is TGCAGCGTTGGACAGGGGGTCTCGAACACTGAAGCTTTCTTT.